This T cell receptor (beta chain) was sequenced during a study of liver allograft versus peripheral blood T cells. Overall study context: Transplanted livers and recipients' peripheral blood had their T cell receptor repertoires compared.

Germline loops: CDR1 SGHAT, CDR2 FQNNGV. Trimming left V 5 bases short and J 8 bases short, with 16 bases between. This CDR3 has 14 amino acids. MiXCR was run by TCRdb on the reads, yielding one entry per CDR3 protein. Found here are 950 to 1,200 distinct CDR3 sequences, around 20% of them singletons; the top ten hold 65% to 80%. V gene TRBV11-2 combines with J gene TRBJ2-1, with unresolved D. This TCR was sampled from a human patient who had a liver transplant. Some T cells may be graft donor cells. The CDR3, as DNA: TGTGCCAGCAGCCCTTACTGGGGTCAGGATGAGCAGTTCTTC. Protein: CASSPYWGQDEQFF.